This T cell receptor (beta chain) was recovered during a study of blood T cell repertoires in COVID-19. Study background: From T cells, B-cell-depleted T cells, or PBMCs came the material, which was cDNA or gDNA.

This CDR3 has 16 residues. The trim removed 4 bases at V and 6 bases at J, leaving 11 bases unmatched. The germline V gene has CDR1 LGHNA and CDR2 YNFKEQ. TCRdb's copy holds only in-frame clones and misses some; the assay was immunoSEQ multiplex PCR. The sample has more than 250,000 clones, approximately 90% seen once. This rearrangement joins TRBV4-2 to TRBJ1-4; 7 bases agree with TRBD1. This clonotype originated in a woman aged 25 to 39 with COVID-19, enrolled during active disease. The sequencing sample was made of peripheral blood. The CDR3 DNA reads TGTGCCAGCAGCCTAAACCCGGGACAGTCTCATGAAAAACTGTTTTTT. Protein sequence: CASSLNPGQSHEKLFF.